This TCR beta chain was profiled in a study of blood T cell repertoires in COVID-19. Looking at the study overall: T cells, B-cell-depleted T cells, or PBMCs supplied cDNA or gDNA.

The data were produced by immunoSEQ multiplex PCR, yet TCRdb's version contains in-frame clones alone and is incomplete. This sample has a few hundred thousand clones, with roughly 90% found just once. Losses at the gene ends were 6 bases for V and 5 bases for J; bases not matched to a gene: 3. The CDR3 is 13 amino acids. The V gene's germline CDR1 is LGHDT and CDR2 YNNKEL (reference sequence). This chain uses TRBV3-1 (or the pseudogene TRBV3-2) with TRBJ2-7; 11 bases are shared with TRBD2. This clonotype was sampled from a woman in her 50s who had recovered from COVID-19. The sequenced sample consisted of PBMCs or T cells enriched from blood (not recorded which). In DNA form, the CDR3 reads TGTGCCAGCAGACTAGCGGGAGTGAACGAGCAGTACTTC. As protein: CASRLAGVNEQYF.